The T cell receptor beta chain described here comes from a study of T-cell memory formation after mild COVID-19. As to this clonotype: Its antigen is undetermined.

TCR alpha and TCR beta cDNA libraries carrying sample barcodes and UMIs came from 5'RACE with constant-segment primers. TCRdb independently ran MiXCR on the 5' RACE reads; one entry per CDR3 protein. The table includes around 90,000 distinct CDR3 sequences, around 13% detected once. General study results and limits: Memory cells collected pre-infection included some clones that later responded, suggesting cross-reactive memory joined. Clones shrinking between day 15 and 85 showed a balanced CD4/CD8 split, and those that grew later tilted toward CD4+.

Germline-derived CDR1 and CDR2 are ENHRY and SYGVKD. The CDR3 is 11 amino acids. The V gene lost 3 bases and the J gene lost 7 bases, with 7 bases spanning the gap. The chain links TRBV10-3 to TRBJ2-7; the D is unclear. Sequenced sample: PBMCs or a T cell subset sorted from them (not recorded which). This clonotype originated in an adult woman who had mild COVID-19 (a few samples of this study predate the infection). Cell type and time point are not known. For the CDR3, the DNA is TGTGCCATCAGTGAAATTGGGGAGCAGTACTTC. Protein: CAISEIGEQYF.